What follows is one TCR beta chain and its context. No antigen is known for it. The data are from a study of CD8+ T cells in alopecia areata. Whole-study results and caveats: Many expanded lesional clones remained in scalp and blood on tofacitinib. Scalp samples also yield sequences of resident alphabeta T cells from normal skin.

As to treatment: oral pan-JAK inhibitor, 5-10 mg twice daily. The researchers isolated CD4+ and CD8+ T cells from PBMCs by sorting. The V end was cut by 3 bases, the J end by 0 bases, with 6 bases between. The CDR3 covers 14 residues. Germline V gene lookup returns CDR1 SGHTA and CDR2 FQGNSA. It was cDNA, reverse transcribed from extracted RNA, that served as the sequencing template. Using immunoSEQ multiplex PCR, the repertoire was profiled, and TCRdb retains in-frame clones only, with some absent. The table has about 190,000 clones, around 60% seen once. This chain connects TRBV7-2 to TRBJ1-5; unclear D gene. The TCR comes from a human donor with alopecia areata. Material: CD4+ T cells sorted from blood, obtained at week 4, from a patient treated with tofacitinib. Here the CDR3 DNA reads TGTGCCAGCAGCTTGAGTCATAGCAATCAGCCCCAGCATTTT. The encoded protein is CASSLSHSNQPQHF.